A single sample gave rise to the 14 T cell receptor beta chains below, sequenced in a study of shared clonotypes between healthy human individuals. Naive CD8 cells lacked CD45RO, underwent positive selection for CCR7 and left out terminally differentiated effector memory CD45RA+ cells. The repertoire was sequenced with immunoSEQ multiplex PCR; TCRdb's copy has only in-frame clones and lacks some. The repertoire holds around 1,900,000 clones, about 94% seen once, with about 1.7% in the top ten. Sequenced sample: naive CD8+ T cells from PBMCs. These receptor sequences come from a man aged 18 to 30 in good health. Some clones in this sample may be carry-over from other donors' samples.

This chain joins TRBV6-6 and TRBJ2-3; tentative D call: TRBD2 (6 bases). Germline CDR1 reads MNHNY; CDR2 reads SVGAGI (reference sequence). The CDR3 totals 15 residues. V gave up 2 bases and J gave up 0 bases, with 9 bases separating them. The DNA for the CDR3 is TGTGCCAGCAGTTACGGGGGGACCAGCACAGATACGCAGTATTTT. Its translation: CASSYGGTSTDTQYF.

The chain joins TRBV12-5 to TRBJ1-3; D call uncertain. Germline CDR1 and CDR2: LGHNT and FRNRAP. Trimming took 6 bases from V and 8 from J, leaving 11 bases between them. CDR3 size: 12 residues. CDR3 DNA: TGTGCTAGTGGGGCTCCGGGGTACACCATATATTTT. Its protein is CASGAPGYTIYF.

The chain couples TRBV25-1 to TRBJ1-2; perhaps TRBD1 as D (6 bases). The CDR3 runs to 15 residues. The germline CDR1 and CDR2 sequences are MGHDK and SYGVNS. The V and J ends lost 1 base and 1 base respectively, with 10 bases between them. The CDR3 sequence is CASSELDSLNYGYTF. CDR3 bases: TGTGCCAGCAGTGAATTGGACAGCCTTAACTATGGCTACACCTTC.

The V gene is TRBV29-1, the J gene TRBJ2-5; TRBD1 is a possible D gene (6 bases). Germline loops: CDR1 SQVTM, CDR2 ANQGSEA. V lost 7 bases and J lost 2, with 17 bases in between. The CDR3 is 14 amino acids. CDR3 nucleotide sequence: TGCAGCGAGGCCGAGGCTACAGGGCAAGAGACCCAGTACTTC. Translating it yields CSEAEATGQETQYF.

V is TRBV9 and J is TRBJ2-7, with a possible D match to TRBD1 (5 bases). Germline V gene lookup returns CDR1 SGDLS and CDR2 YYNGEE. The V gene lost 1 base and the J gene lost 0 bases, with 8 bases spanning the gap. The CDR3 is made up of 14 amino acids. CDR3 residues: CASSVQDNSYEQYF. CDR3 DNA: TGTGCCAGCAGCGTACAGGACAACTCCTACGAGCAGTACTTC.

The chain combines TRBV5-4 with TRBJ2-1; TRBD2 aligns across 9 bases. With V trimmed by 0 bases and J by 4 bases, 11 bases remained unmatched. This CDR3 contains 18 residues. CDR1 is SGHNT and CDR2 is YYREEE in the germline V gene (reference sequence). CDR3 in amino acids: CASSLVGGTSREYNEQFF. Written as DNA, the CDR3 is TGTGCCAGCAGCTTGGTGGGAGGGACTAGCCGAGAGTACAATGAGCAGTTCTTC.

Of note for this clone: Other DNA sequences of this sample code for an identical CDR3. CDR3 sequence reads: CASSAGQLYEQYF. CDR3 nucleotide sequence: TGTGCCAGCAGTGCGGGACAGCTTTACGAGCAGTACTTC. The chain couples TRBV6-1 to TRBJ2-7; TRBD1 matches 7 bases. The J segment lost 4 bases and the V segment lost 4 bases, leaving 4 bases of the junction unmatched. Germline V gene lookup returns CDR1 MNHNS and CDR2 SASEGT. The CDR3 loop spans 13 amino acids.

This clone was observed once. The chain employs TRBV27 and TRBJ2-1; no reliable D call. V was clipped by 3 bases and J by 0 bases, with 6 bases between them. This CDR3 comprises 14 residues. Germline assignment: CDR1 MNHEY and CDR2 SMNVEV (reference sequence). The chain's CDR3 is CASSLLASYNEQFF. The CDR3 DNA follows: TGTGCCAGCAGTTTGTTGGCCTCCTACAATGAGCAGTTCTTC.

V and J are TRBV7-2 and TRBJ2-5; possible D gene TRBD2, 6 bases. This CDR3 contains 15 residues. Trimming removed 5 bases from V and 0 bases from J, with 13 bases in between. CDR1 SGHTA and CDR2 FQGNSA come from the germline V gene. CDR3: CASSRDWGDQETQYF. CDR3 sequence (DNA): TGTGCCAGCAGCCGAGACTGGGGGGACCAAGAGACCCAGTACTTC.

The chain recombines TRBV7-9 with TRBJ2-7; possibly TRBD2 for D (5 bases). Trimming pared 2 bases from V and 3 bases from J, leaving 11 bases between. The CDR3 runs to 14 residues. Germline V lookup: CDR1 SEHNR, CDR2 FQNEAQ (reference sequence). The CDR3 region has the DNA TGTGCCAGCAGCTTAACCGGGATCCACTACGAGCAGTACTTC. Its translation is CASSLTGIHYEQYF.

The V gene is TRBV5-4, the J gene TRBJ1-5, with D perhaps matching TRBD1 (5 bases). The germline V gene encodes CDR1 SGHNT and CDR2 YYREEE (reference sequence). This CDR3 is 16 amino acids long. The V and J ends lost 2 bases and 5 bases respectively, with 17 bases between them. The CDR3 reads CASSFGGFSRDQPQHF. For the CDR3, the DNA is TGTGCCAGCAGCTTTGGGGGGTTTTCTCGGGATCAGCCCCAGCATTTT. Variable domain in full (rest from reference TRBV5-4 and TRBJ1-5): ETGVTQSPTHLIKTRGQQVTLRCSSQSGHNTVSWYQQALGQGPQFIFQYYREEENGRGNFPPRFSGLQFPNYSSELNVNALELDDSALYLCASSFGGFSRDQPQHFGDGTRLSIL.

A single count supports this clone. Other DNA variants within this sample encode the same CDR3. The chain employs TRBV27 and TRBJ2-7, with 7 nucleotides matching TRBD2. Germline-derived CDR1 and CDR2 are MNHEY and SMNVEV (reference sequence). After removal of 4 bases from V and 2 bases from J, the junction contained 5 bases not matched to a gene. The CDR3 sequence is 14 residues long. CDR3 loop: CASSSPGLAYEQYF. CDR3 sequence (DNA): TGTGCCAGCAGTTCTCCTGGACTAGCCTACGAGCAGTACTTC.

This clone was seen a handful of times. The chain links TRBV7-9 to TRBJ1-4; D not resolved. Trimming stripped 1 base from V and 8 bases from J, with 8 bases between. CDR1 is SEHNR, CDR2 FQNEAQ, per germline (reference sequence). The CDR3 loop spans 13 amino acids. For the CDR3, the DNA is TGTGCCAGCAGCTTAGACAGACGGGAAAAACTGTTTTTT. Translated, it gives CASSLDRREKLFF.

In the case of this clone: The same CDR3 arises from other DNA sequences in this sample as well. The V and J genes are TRBV27 and TRBJ2-3, with 7 bases that match TRBD1. CDR3 size: 13 residues. CDR1 is MNHEY and CDR2 is SMNVEV in the germline V gene (reference sequence). V shed 5 bases, J shed 1 base, and the junction held 0 bases outside the gene matches. CDR3 loop: CASSDRGTDTQYF. CDR3 nucleotide sequence: TGTGCCAGCAGTGACAGGGGCACAGATACGCAGTATTTT.